The 18 T cell receptor beta chains in this list originate from one sample, sequenced in a study of OX40 agonist ivuxolimab in advanced cancers. TCRdb's table, derived via immunoSEQ multiplex PCR, lists solely in-frame clones and lacks some. Of almost 50,000 clones listed, around nine tenths are singletons. The sample consisted of CD4+ or CD8+ T cells sorted from blood, taken in a trial of the OX40 agonist ivuxolimab. The receptors derive from an adult with an advanced solid tumor such as melanoma, head and neck, liver or kidney cancer.

The V gene is TRBV9, the J gene TRBJ2-7, with D possibly being TRBD2 (6 bases). V was clipped by 1 base and J by 3 bases, with 14 bases between them. Germline V gives CDR1 SGDLS, CDR2 YYNGEE. This CDR3 has 15 residues. CDR3 loop: CASSVSGGSYYEQYF. In DNA form, the CDR3 reads TGTGCCAGCAGCGTAAGCGGAGGGTCTTACTACGAGCAGTACTTC.

CDR3 protein: CASSGTGGVGGELFF. The CDR3 DNA reads TGTGCCAGCAGCGGAACAGGGGGCGTTGGCGGGGAGCTGTTTTTT. The rearrangement joins TRBV9 to TRBJ2-2, with 9 positions matching TRBD1. Germline V lookup: CDR1 SGDLS, CDR2 YYNGEE. V lost 3 bases and J lost 7; bases outside the gene matches: 7. CDR3 length: 15 amino acids.

V gene TRBV11-3 combines with J gene TRBJ2-5, with 9 bases lining up with TRBD1. Germline V gives CDR1 SGHNT, CDR2 YENEEA. The CDR3 consists of 15 residues. J gave up 4 bases and V 5 bases, and 8 bases lay outside the gene matches. In DNA, the CDR3 is TGTGCCAGCAGCCCGCGGGACAGGGATATAGAGACCCAGTACTTC. The encoded protein is CASSPRDRDIETQYF.

V gene TRBV5-1 combines with J gene TRBJ2-3, with a possible D match to TRBD2 (5 bases). CDR1 and CDR2 (germline): SGHRS, YFSETQ. Trimming removed 0 bases at V and 2 bases at J, with 7 bases between. The CDR3 loop spans 14 amino acids. The CDR3 DNA is TGCGCCAGCAGCTTGGCCGGGATCACAGATACGCAGTATTTT. Protein product: CASSLAGITDTQYF.

The CDR3 here is CASSRRVNTEAFF. In DNA, the CDR3 is TGTGCCAGTAGTAGGAGGGTGAACACTGAAGCTTTCTTT. The chain is built from TRBV19 and TRBJ1-1; D not certain. Germline CDR1 LNHDA, CDR2 SQIVND (reference sequence). V gave up 4 bases and J gave up 0 bases, with 6 bases separating them. This CDR3 comprises 13 residues.

The chain is built from TRBV2 and TRBJ1-5, with TRBD1 identical over 7 bases. V shed 3 bases and J 3 bases; nucleotides not matched to a gene: 2. CDR1 SNHLY and CDR2 FYNNEI come from the germline V gene. The CDR3 consists of 14 residues. The CDR3 nucleotides read TGTGCCAGCAGTGAGGGACAGAACAATCAGCCCCAGCATTTT. Protein product: CASSEGQNNQPQHF.

The rearrangement links TRBV11-3 to TRBJ1-5; D uncertain. The CDR3 spans 13 residues. The germline V gene encodes CDR1 SGHNT and CDR2 YENEEA. V was shortened by 3 bases and J by 1 base, with 4 bases between the two germline ends. The CDR3 coding sequence is TGTGCCAGCAGCTTGACCAGCAATCAGCCCCAGCATTTT. This gives the protein CASSLTSNQPQHF.

The chain links TRBV10-2 to TRBJ2-1; a weak D match, TRBD1 (6 bases). The ends were cut back, 2 bases at V and 3 bases at J, with 11 bases in the middle. This CDR3 region has 15 residues. In germline, CDR1 is WSHSY, CDR2 SAAADI. The CDR3 DNA is TGCGCCAGCAGTGAGATCCTAGGGGGCTACAATGAGCAGTTCTTC. It encodes CASSEILGGYNEQFF.

This clone came up a few times. The chain couples TRBV4-2 to TRBJ1-2; maybe TRBD1 (5 bases). This CDR3 is built from 13 residues. V was clipped by 4 bases and J by 5 bases, with 11 bases between them. Germline loops: CDR1 LGHNA, CDR2 YNFKEQ. CDR3 sequence (DNA): TGTGCCAGCAGCCTCGGCAGGGTATATGGCTACACCTTC. Translating it yields CASSLGRVYGYTF.

The chain employs TRBV9 and TRBJ2-2; 14 bases align to TRBD2. Trimming took 0 bases from V and 4 from J; bases not matched to a gene: 5. Germline loops: CDR1 SGDLS, CDR2 YYNGEE. The CDR3 runs 18 residues. The CDR3 spells CASSVGLAGGPVTGELFF. Written as DNA, the CDR3 is TGTGCCAGCAGCGTAGGACTAGCGGGAGGGCCGGTCACCGGGGAGCTGTTTTTT.

This clone showed up just once. The chain carries TRBV5-1 and TRBJ2-7, with 8 bases lining up with TRBD1. Per the germline V gene, CDR1 is SGHRS and CDR2 is YFSETQ. V lost 4 bases, J lost 2 bases, and 5 bases stayed unmatched. The CDR3 consists of 14 residues. In DNA, the CDR3 is TGCGCCAGCAGCACTTGGACAGGGACCTACGAGCAGTACTTC. Its protein product is CASSTWTGTYEQYF.

The V call is TRBV11-3, the J call TRBJ1-2; 7 bases align to TRBD1. In germline, CDR1 is SGHNT, CDR2 YENEEA. CDR3 size: 17 residues. V trimming: 11 bases; J trimming: 0 bases; junction bases outside the gene matches: 18. CDR3 amino acids: CAGGTGQFYPANYGYTF. The CDR3 nucleotides read TGTGCCGGAGGTACGGGACAGTTCTACCCCGCTAACTATGGCTACACCTTC.

This chain uses TRBV7-3 with TRBJ1-6, with D possibly matching TRBD1 (5 bases). Germline V CDR1 and CDR2: SGHTA, FQGTGA. CDR3 length: 13 amino acids. V lost 5 bases and J lost 7, with 9 bases in between. CDR3 in DNA: TGTGCCAGCAGCCGGGACGAGAATTCACCCCTCCACTTT. Translation gives CASSRDENSPLHF.

The rearrangement joins TRBV7-6 to TRBJ2-7, with 9 positions matching TRBD2. This CDR3 spans 15 amino acids. The V segment lost 5 bases and the J segment 3 bases; nucleotides outside the gene matches: 8. The germline V gene encodes CDR1 SGHVS and CDR2 FNYEAQ. The CDR3 DNA follows: TGTGCCAGCAGCCAAGGACTAGCGTCAAACTACGAGCAGTACTTC. It encodes CASSQGLASNYEQYF.

The V gene is TRBV2, the J gene TRBJ2-2; D remains ambiguous. Germline CDR1 is SNHLY and CDR2 is FYNNEI. The CDR3 runs 13 residues. Trimming removed 4 bases from V and 2 bases from J, with 5 bases in between. Written as DNA, the CDR3 is TGTGCCAGCAGTGCTAGAAACACCGGGGAGCTGTTTTTT. Protein product: CASSARNTGELFF.

The chain has TRBV6-1 and TRBJ2-7; TRBD1 is a possible D gene (6 bases). The V gene lost 6 bases and the J gene lost 2 bases, with 11 bases spanning the gap. CDR1 is MNHNS and CDR2 is SASEGT in the germline V gene. The CDR3 extends over 13 amino acids. The CDR3 coding sequence is TGTGCCAGCAGCGAGAGACAGGCCTACGAGCAGTACTTC. Protein sequence: CASSERQAYEQYF.

This sequence joins TRBV28 and TRBJ1-6; D unresolved. Trimming removed 3 bases at V and 4 bases at J, with 7 bases between. The germline V gene has CDR1 MDHEN and CDR2 SYDVKM. CDR3 size: 14 residues. The CDR3 sequence: CASSFISYNSPLHF. DNA of the CDR3: TGTGCCAGCAGTTTCATATCATATAATTCACCCCTCCACTTT.

The chain uses TRBV4-1 and TRBJ2-7, with a weak D call TRBD2 (5 bases). The V end was cut by 0 bases, the J end by 0 bases, with 12 bases between. The length of the CDR3 is 16 residues. Germline-derived CDR1 and CDR2 are MGHRA and YSYEKL. The CDR3 nucleotides are TGCGCCAGCAGCCAAGAAAATCGGGGAAGCTCCTACGAGCAGTACTTC. Encoded protein: CASSQENRGSSYEQYF.